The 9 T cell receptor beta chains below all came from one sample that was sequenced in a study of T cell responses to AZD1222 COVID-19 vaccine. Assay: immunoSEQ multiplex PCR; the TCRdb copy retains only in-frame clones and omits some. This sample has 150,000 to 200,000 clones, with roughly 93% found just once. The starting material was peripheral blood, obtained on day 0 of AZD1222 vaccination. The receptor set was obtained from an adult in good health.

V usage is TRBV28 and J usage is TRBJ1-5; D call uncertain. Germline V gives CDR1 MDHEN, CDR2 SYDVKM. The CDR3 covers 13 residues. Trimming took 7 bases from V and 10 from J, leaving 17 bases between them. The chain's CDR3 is CASTIKPIDPQHF. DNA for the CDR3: TGTGCCAGCACCATAAAACCTATCGATCCCCAGCATTTT.

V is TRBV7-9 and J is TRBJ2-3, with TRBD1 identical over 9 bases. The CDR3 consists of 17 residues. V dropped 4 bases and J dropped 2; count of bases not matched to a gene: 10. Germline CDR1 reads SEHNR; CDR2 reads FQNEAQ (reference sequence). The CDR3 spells CASSWGQGRMNTDTQYF. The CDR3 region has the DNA TGTGCCAGCAGCTGGGGACAGGGTAGGATGAACACAGATACGCAGTATTTT. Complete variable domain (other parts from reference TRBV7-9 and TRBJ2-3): DTGVSQNPRHKITKRGQNVTFRCDPISEHNRLYWYRQTLGQGPEFLTYFQNEAQLEKSRLLSDRFSAERPKGSFSTLEIQRTEQGDSAMYLCASSWGQGRMNTDTQYFGPGTRLTVL.

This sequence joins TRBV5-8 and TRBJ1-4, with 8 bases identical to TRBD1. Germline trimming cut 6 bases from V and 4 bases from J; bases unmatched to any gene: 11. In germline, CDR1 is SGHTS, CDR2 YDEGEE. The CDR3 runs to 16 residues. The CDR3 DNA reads TGTGCCAGCACCAAATACCAGGGACAGGATAATGAAAAACTGTTTTTT. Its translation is CASTKYQGQDNEKLFF.

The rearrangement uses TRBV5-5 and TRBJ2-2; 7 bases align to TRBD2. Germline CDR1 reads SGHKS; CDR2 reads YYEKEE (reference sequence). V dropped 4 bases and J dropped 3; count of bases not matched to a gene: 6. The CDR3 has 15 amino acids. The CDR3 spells CASSPLGRDTGELFF. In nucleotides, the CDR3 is TGTGCCAGCAGCCCCCTGGGGAGGGACACCGGGGAGCTGTTTTTT.

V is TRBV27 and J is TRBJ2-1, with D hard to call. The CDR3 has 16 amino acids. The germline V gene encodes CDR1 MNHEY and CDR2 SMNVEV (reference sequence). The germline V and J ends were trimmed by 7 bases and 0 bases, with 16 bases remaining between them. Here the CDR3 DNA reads TGTGCCAGCACCTTGATGGGTGGTAGCTCCTACAATGAGCAGTTCTTC. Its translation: CASTLMGGSSYNEQFF.

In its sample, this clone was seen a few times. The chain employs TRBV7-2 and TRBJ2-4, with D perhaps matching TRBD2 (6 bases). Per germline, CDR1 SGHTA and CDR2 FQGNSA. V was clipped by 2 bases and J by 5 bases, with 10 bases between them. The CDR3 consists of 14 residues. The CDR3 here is CASSLRWGENIQYF. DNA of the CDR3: TGTGCCAGCAGCTTAAGGTGGGGGGAAAACATTCAGTACTTC.

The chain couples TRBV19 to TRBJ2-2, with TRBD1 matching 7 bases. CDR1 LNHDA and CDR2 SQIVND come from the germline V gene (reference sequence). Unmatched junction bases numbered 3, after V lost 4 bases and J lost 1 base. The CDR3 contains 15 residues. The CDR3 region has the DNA TGTGCCAGTAGTAGGAGACAGGGGAACACCGGGGAGCTGTTTTTT. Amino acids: CASSRRQGNTGELFF.

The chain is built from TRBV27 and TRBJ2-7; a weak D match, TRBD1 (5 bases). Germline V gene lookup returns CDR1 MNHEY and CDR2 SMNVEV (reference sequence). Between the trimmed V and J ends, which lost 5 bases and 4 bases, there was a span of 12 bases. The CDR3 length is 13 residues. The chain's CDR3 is CASSATEHYEQYF. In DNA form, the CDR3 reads TGTGCCAGCAGTGCGACAGAACATTACGAGCAGTACTTC.

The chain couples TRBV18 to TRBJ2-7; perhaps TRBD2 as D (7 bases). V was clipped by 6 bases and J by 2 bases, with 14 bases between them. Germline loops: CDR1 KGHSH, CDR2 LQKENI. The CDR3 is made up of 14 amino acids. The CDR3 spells CASSGGPDPYEQYF. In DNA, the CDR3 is TGTGCCAGCTCCGGGGGGCCCGATCCCTACGAGCAGTACTTC.